This TCR beta chain was found in a study of cytomegalovirus exposure and HLA in healthy donors (TCRdb year 2017). Some background on the complete study: A later analysis indicated that the roughly 120 validation repertoires were generated on the platform also employed for the approximately 700 repertoires of the first cohort. In addition to the first cohort of 666 subjects, a separate validation cohort of approximately 120 different subjects was used. To predict cytomegalovirus infection status, the study combined high-throughput TCR immunosequencing, statistical association of individual TCRs with disease status, and machine learning. The aim of the study was to test whether cataloging public T cell receptors could identify signatures of past pathogen exposure. Broad study findings and their caveats: In a later analysis, TCRs clustered in the first cohort were found to also tend to co-occur in the roughly 120 validation repertoires, with 90% to 95% of cluster scores above 0. The validation cohort had no HLA typing available for a later analysis, so co-occurrence within that cohort was assessed over all 120 or so repertoires. In vitro tests confirmed that a few of the cytomegalovirus-associated TCR beta chains recognize cytomegalovirus antigens. The study listed 150 to 200 TCR beta chains as associated with cytomegalovirus. According to the authors, the approach could potentially be generalized to other disease states and immunological phenotypes. Most TCR sequences were observed very rarely across donors, whereas some public TCRs were present in many individuals. The classifier was reported to diagnose cytomegalovirus status with high specificity and sensitivity in both the original and validation cohorts.

CDR1 and CDR2, per the germline V gene, are SGHVS and FNYEAQ. From its cysteine to its phenylalanine, the CDR3 spans 16 amino acids. Left in the record is the CDR3 DNA by itself, 48 bases read in frame from the first base. At the junction V is shortened by 4 bases and J by 6 bases; bases outside the gene matches: 13. As to this clone: Its binding antigen is unknown. Per-base qualities were not stored, and no clone one base away is much larger.

The receptor library was made with the immunoSEQ multiplex PCR assay. On the authors' methods: To diagnose cytomegalovirus status from the catalog of TCR beta chain sequences, a statistical classification framework was built. In its TCRdb copy, this immuneACCESS table keeps in-frame sequences only and misses some clones. Where compared with another copy, unresolved V genes explain less than half of these, and the others have no known cause. V, J and clone size were drawn from that table, and D and trimming were deduced from the DNA. The sample profile shows 150,000 to 200,000 clones; 86% of them were found once. The top ten hold around 6% of the sample. Donors formed part of the validation cohort, which comprised fewer than 150 subjects and was distinct from the first cohort of fewer than 750 subjects.

This TCR was recovered from a woman in her twenties or thirties in good health and CMV-seronegative. The sequencing sample was made of PBMCs. The sequence links TRBV7-6 to TRBJ2-7; 9 bases in the middle match TRBD1. The nucleotides read TGTGCCAGCAGCTCGCTTCCCGGGACAGGGTTCTCCGAGCAGTACTTC. This codes for CASSSLPGTGFSEQYF.